This entry lists 17 T cell receptor beta chains sequenced from one sample in a study of PD-1 blockade in classical Hodgkin lymphoma (dated by TCRdb to 2020 to 2021). Library preparation was by the immunoSEQ multiplex PCR assay. TCRdb re-hosts the immuneACCESS table, in-frame sequences only. Its copies lack some clones; in the studies checked, an unresolved V gene accounts for under half of them, and the cause for the rest is not known. Within this sample are under 75,000 clones, with 70% to 90% of them counted one time only. The top ten constitute more than 5% of the sample. Explained via the paper, the time point label denotes: cycle 2 day 1 (C2D1) of nivolumab. All trial patients had relapsed after autologous stem cell transplantation, with cohorts A, B and C differing in prior brentuximab vedotin exposure. The source material was peripheral blood mononuclear cells (PBMCs), sampled before the second cycle of nivolumab. The source of these receptors is a human donor with classical Hodgkin lymphoma.

The V and J genes are TRBV5-1 and TRBJ2-1; D ambiguous. The germline V and J ends were trimmed by 0 bases and 6 bases, with 10 bases remaining between them. Per the germline V gene, CDR1 is SGHRS and CDR2 is YFSETQ. The CDR3 spans 14 residues. The CDR3 protein is CASSLDVGLNEQFF. The CDR3 DNA reads TGCGCCAGCAGCTTGGACGTAGGCCTCAATGAGCAGTTCTTC.

With regard to this clone: The identical CDR3 is also encoded by other nucleotide sequences in the sample. The V and J genes are TRBV2 and TRBJ2-5; 8 bases match TRBD1. Trimming cost V 3 bases and J 5 bases; bases outside gene matches: 14. This CDR3 region has 17 residues. CDR1 is SNHLY, CDR2 FYNNEI, per germline. CDR3 sequence (DNA): TGTGCCAGCAGTGAGGCCCCCTCCTGGACAGGGAGGGAGACCCAGTACTTC. Translation gives CASSEAPSWTGRETQYF.

The gene calls are TRBV6-5 and TRBJ2-2, with D perhaps matching TRBD1 (6 bases). Germline V CDR1 and CDR2: MNHEY, SVGAGI. This CDR3 spans 14 amino acids. Trimming took off 4 bases at V and 7 bases at J, with 13 bases between the two ends. CDR3 nucleotide sequence: TGTGCCAGCAGTTTGAGGCAGGGGATCGGGGAGCTGTTTTTT. Its translation: CASSLRQGIGELFF.

This sequence joins TRBV9 and TRBJ2-4, with D perhaps matching TRBD1 (6 bases). This CDR3 comprises 16 residues. V was shortened by 3 bases and J by 5 bases, with 18 bases between the two germline ends. Germline assignment: CDR1 SGDLS and CDR2 YYNGEE. The CDR3 DNA follows: TGTGCCAGCAGCGCCTTAGGACAGCTGGGGGAAAACATTCAGTACTTC. It yields the protein CASSALGQLGENIQYF.

In regard to this clone: Other DNA sequences in this sample translate to the same CDR3. The CDR3 nucleotides are TGCGCCAGCAGCTTGGAACAGGCAGGCTACGAGCAGTACTTC. This translates into CASSLEQAGYEQYF. The J gene is TRBJ2-7, the V gene TRBV5-1; D may be TRBD1 (5 bases). There are 14 residues in the CDR3. Germline CDR1 reads SGHRS; CDR2 reads YFSETQ. Trimming took off 0 bases at V and 3 bases at J, with 10 bases between the two ends.

About this clone itself: The identical CDR3 is also encoded by other nucleotide sequences in the sample. The V gene is TRBV6-5, the J gene TRBJ2-6; the D gene is possibly TRBD1 (5 bases). Trimming took 4 bases from V and 4 from J, leaving 11 bases between them. Germline V gene lookup returns CDR1 MNHEY and CDR2 SVGAGI. The CDR3 consists of 15 residues. This CDR3 is CASSFAGSGANVLTF. CDR3 bases: TGTGCCAGCAGTTTCGCAGGGTCCGGGGCCAACGTCCTGACTTTC.

The chain uses TRBV5-1 and TRBJ1-1; 8 bases fit TRBD1. The CDR3 runs to 14 residues. The trim removed 3 bases at V and 5 bases at J, leaving 6 bases unmatched. In germline, CDR1 is SGHRS, CDR2 YFSETQ. CDR3 sequence: CASSSDRGGTEAFF. CDR3 in DNA: TGCGCCAGCAGCTCCGACAGGGGAGGTACTGAAGCTTTCTTT.

This chain joins TRBV15 and TRBJ1-2, with 7 bases aligning to TRBD1. Losses at the gene ends were 5 bases for V and 2 bases for J; bases not matched to a gene: 2. The CDR3 loop spans 13 amino acids. Germline lookup yields CDR1 LNHNV and CDR2 YYDKDF (reference sequence). As DNA, the CDR3 is TGTGCCACCAGCCGGGGACAGAACTATGGCTACACCTTC. Its translation: CATSRGQNYGYTF.

The chain carries TRBV5-4 and TRBJ2-7; 8 bases line up with TRBD2. The CDR3 spans 15 residues. Per germline, CDR1 SGHNT and CDR2 YYREEE (reference sequence). V gave up 3 bases and J gave up 2 bases; unmatched junction bases: 7. As DNA, the CDR3 is TGTGCCAGCAGCTCGCATAGCGGGGCTGCCTACGAGCAGTACTTC. Its translation is CASSSHSGAAYEQYF.

The chain uses TRBV29-1 and TRBJ2-1; TRBD1 is a possible D gene (6 bases). Trimming removed 5 bases from V and 9 bases from J, with 20 bases in between. Germline V gives CDR1 SQVTM, CDR2 ANQGSEA. The CDR3 is 14 amino acids. CDR3 loop: CSVKSPTSGAEQFF. The CDR3 bases are TGCAGCGTTAAATCCCCCACCTCAGGGGCTGAGCAGTTCTTC.

This clone was observed once. The chain combines TRBV5-1 with TRBJ1-4; a weak D match, TRBD1 (5 bases). This CDR3 contains 15 residues. Trimming stripped 7 bases from V and 6 bases from J, with 19 bases between. The germline gives CDR1 SGHRS, CDR2 YFSETQ. The CDR3 nucleotides read TGCGCCAGCTCCCCTAGGGGAGTACTGGATGAAAAACTGTTTTTT. It encodes CASSPRGVLDEKLFF. Full variable domain (missing parts from reference TRBV5-1 and TRBJ1-4): KAGVTQTPRYLIKTRGQQVTLSCSPISGHRSVSWYQQTPGQGLQFLFEYFSETQRNKGNFPGRFSGRQFSNSRSEMNVSTLELGDSALYLCASSPRGVLDEKLFFGSGTQLSVL.

The chain recombines TRBV29-1 with TRBJ1-5; no clear D gene. Germline loops: CDR1 SQVTM, CDR2 ANQGSEA. V lost 4 bases, J lost 0 bases, and 7 bases lay in between. The CDR3 totals 13 residues. The CDR3 spells CSVVSDSNQPQHF. The CDR3 nucleotides are TGCAGCGTTGTATCAGATAGCAATCAGCCCCAGCATTTT.

The chain carries TRBV5-1 and TRBJ2-7; D might be TRBD1 or TRBD2, each matching 5 bases. V lost 4 bases, J lost 4 bases, and 18 bases lay in between. The V gene's germline CDR1 is SGHRS and CDR2 YFSETQ. CDR3 length: 15 amino acids. CDR3 sequence reads: CASSPSPGRTYEQYF. Written as DNA, the CDR3 is TGCGCCAGCAGCCCCTCCCCGGGACGGACGTACGAGCAGTACTTC.

The chain recombines TRBV7-9 with TRBJ1-3, with D perhaps matching TRBD1 (5 bases). Per germline, CDR1 SEHNR and CDR2 FQNEAQ (reference sequence). The V end was cut by 3 bases, the J end by 3 bases, with 12 bases between. The CDR3 runs 15 residues. The CDR3 region is CASSLAGIVGNTIYF. CDR3 DNA sequence: TGTGCCAGCAGCTTGGCAGGGATAGTTGGAAACACCATATATTTT.

Here the CDR3 DNA reads TGTGCCAGCAGTTACCCCTCGGCTGGGGCCTACGAGCAGTACTTC. It yields the protein CASSYPSAGAYEQYF. The V call is TRBV6-5, the J call TRBJ2-7; D is uncertain. The CDR3 contains 15 residues. V lost 2 bases and J lost 2, with 13 bases in between. Per the germline V gene, CDR1 is MNHEY and CDR2 is SVGAGI.

V usage is TRBV6-4 and J usage is TRBJ1-1; D is unresolved. The V gene's germline CDR1 is MRHNA and CDR2 SNTAGT. V was shortened by 2 bases and J by 0 bases, with 10 bases between the two germline ends. The CDR3 consists of 15 residues. CDR3 coding DNA: TGTGCCAGCAGTGACAGCCGTGGGATGAACACTGAAGCTTTCTTT. This translates into CASSDSRGMNTEAFF.

The chain couples TRBV5-1 to TRBJ1-1; 10 bases are a match to TRBD1. Germline values: CDR1 SGHRS, CDR2 YFSETQ. Trimming took 4 bases from V and 4 from J; bases not matched to a gene: 10. The CDR3 consists of 16 residues. The DNA of the CDR3 is TGCGCCAGCAGCCCTACCGGGACAGGGGCGGTCACTGAAGCTTTCTTT. This translates into CASSPTGTGAVTEAFF.